Sequencing of this T cell receptor beta chain was carried out in a study of T cell repertoires in cytomegalovirus infection. The overall study: Newly reported HLA-C-restricted and thoroughly characterized HLA-B-restricted CMV epitopes were employed. Shared public TCR beta signatures pointed to both CMV infection and a matching HLA type. Whole-study findings and limits: Dominating the ex vivo response were HLA-C-restricted CMV-specific TCR beta clonotypes. Carriers of CMV and the relevant HLA type were discriminated by public TCR beta frequency.

V lost 4 bases, J lost 4 bases, and 7 bases stayed unmatched. CDR3 length: 15 residues. Germline V gives CDR1 SGHRS, CDR2 YFSETQ. To note about this clonotype: Its antigen is not known.

TCRdb re-called the reads through MiXCR, storing one row per CDR3 protein. The table shows 640,000 or so distinct CDR3 sequences, with about 30% occurring only once. The receptor comes from a human donor in good health (CMV status not recorded). Some clones in this sample may be carry-over from other donors' samples. Sequenced here: cultured PBMCs, sampled from culture after CMV antigen stimulation. The rearrangement uses TRBV5-1 and TRBJ2-2, with 7 bases aligning to TRBD1. CDR3 sequence: CASSEGAGGTGELFF. CDR3 DNA sequence: TGCGCCAGCAGCGAAGGGGCAGGGGGCACCGGGGAGCTGTTTTTT. Drawing the rest from reference TRBV5-1 and TRBJ2-2, the complete variable domain is KAGVTQTPRYLIKTRGQQVTLSCSPISGHRSVSWYQQTPGQGLQFLFEYFSETQRNKGNFPGRFSGRQFSNSRSEMNVSTLELGDSALYLCASSEGAGGTGELFFGEGSRLTVL.